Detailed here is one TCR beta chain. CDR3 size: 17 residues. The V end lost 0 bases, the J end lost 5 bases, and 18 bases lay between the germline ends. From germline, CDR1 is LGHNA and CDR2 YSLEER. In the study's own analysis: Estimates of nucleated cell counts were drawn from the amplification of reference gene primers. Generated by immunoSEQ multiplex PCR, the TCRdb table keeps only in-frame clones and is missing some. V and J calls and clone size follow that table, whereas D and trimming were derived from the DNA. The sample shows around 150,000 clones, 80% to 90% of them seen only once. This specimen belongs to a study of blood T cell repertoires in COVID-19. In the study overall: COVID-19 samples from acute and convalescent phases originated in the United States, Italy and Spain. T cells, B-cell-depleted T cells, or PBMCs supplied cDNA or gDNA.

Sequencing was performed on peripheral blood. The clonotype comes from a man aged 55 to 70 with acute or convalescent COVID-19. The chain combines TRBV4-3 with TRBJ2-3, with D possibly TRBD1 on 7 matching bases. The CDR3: CASSQELWRGQRDTQYF. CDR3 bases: TGCGCCAGCAGCCAAGAGTTGTGGAGGGGGCAAAGAGATACGCAGTATTTT.